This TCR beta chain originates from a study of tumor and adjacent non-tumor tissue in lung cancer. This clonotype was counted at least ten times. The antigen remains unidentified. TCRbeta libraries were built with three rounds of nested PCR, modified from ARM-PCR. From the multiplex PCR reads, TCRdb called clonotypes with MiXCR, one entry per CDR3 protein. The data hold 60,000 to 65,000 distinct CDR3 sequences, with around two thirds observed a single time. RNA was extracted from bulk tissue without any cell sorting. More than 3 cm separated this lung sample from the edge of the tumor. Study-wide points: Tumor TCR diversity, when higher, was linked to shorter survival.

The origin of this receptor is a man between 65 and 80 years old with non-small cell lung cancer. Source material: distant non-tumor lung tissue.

CDR3 nucleotides: TGTGCCAGCAGTCTCCGACATAGCAATCAGCCCCAGCATTTT. This sequence encodes CASSLRHSNQPQHF. The V call is TRBV12-3 or TRBV12-4, the J call TRBJ1-5; D unresolved. This CDR3 contains 14 residues. Deletions cut 5 bases from V and 0 bases from J, with 8 bases between.